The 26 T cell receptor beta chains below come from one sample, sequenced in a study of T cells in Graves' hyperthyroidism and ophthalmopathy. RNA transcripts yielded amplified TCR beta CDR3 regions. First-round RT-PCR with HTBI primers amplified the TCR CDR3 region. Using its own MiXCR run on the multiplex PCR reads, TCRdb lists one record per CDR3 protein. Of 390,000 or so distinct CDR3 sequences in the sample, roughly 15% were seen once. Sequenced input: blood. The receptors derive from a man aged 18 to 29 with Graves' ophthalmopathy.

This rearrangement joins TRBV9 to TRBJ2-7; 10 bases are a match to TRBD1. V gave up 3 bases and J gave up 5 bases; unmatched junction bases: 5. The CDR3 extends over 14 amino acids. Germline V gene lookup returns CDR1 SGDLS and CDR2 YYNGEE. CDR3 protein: CASSGGQGQNEQYF. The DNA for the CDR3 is TGTGCCAGCAGCGGGGGACAGGGGCAGAACGAGCAGTACTTC.

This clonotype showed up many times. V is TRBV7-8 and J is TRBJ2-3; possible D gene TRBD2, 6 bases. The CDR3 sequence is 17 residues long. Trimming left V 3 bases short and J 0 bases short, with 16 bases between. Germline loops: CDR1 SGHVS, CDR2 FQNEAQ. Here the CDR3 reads CASSFVRGIPSTDTQYF. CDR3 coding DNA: TGTGCCAGCAGCTTCGTTCGGGGGATACCTAGCACAGATACGCAGTATTTT.

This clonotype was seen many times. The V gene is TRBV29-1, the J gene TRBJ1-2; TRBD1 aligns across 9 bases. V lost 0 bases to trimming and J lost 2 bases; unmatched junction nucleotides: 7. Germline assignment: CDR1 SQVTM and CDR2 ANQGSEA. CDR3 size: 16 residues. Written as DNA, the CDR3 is TGCAGCGTTGAAGAAGCGGACAGGGGCGGAAACTATGGCTACACCTTC. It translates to CSVEEADRGGNYGYTF.

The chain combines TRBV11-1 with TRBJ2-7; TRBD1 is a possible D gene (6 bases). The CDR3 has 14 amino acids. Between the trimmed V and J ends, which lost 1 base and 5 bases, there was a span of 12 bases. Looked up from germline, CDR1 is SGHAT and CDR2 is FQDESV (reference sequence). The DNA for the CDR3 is TGTGCCAGCAGCTTAGAACCAGGGGTCCACGAGCAGTACTTC. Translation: CASSLEPGVHEQYF.

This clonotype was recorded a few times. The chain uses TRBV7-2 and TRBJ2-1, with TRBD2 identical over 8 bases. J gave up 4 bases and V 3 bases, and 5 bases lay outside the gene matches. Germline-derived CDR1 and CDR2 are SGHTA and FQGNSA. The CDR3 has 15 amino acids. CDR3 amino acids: CASSFTGGGYNEQFF. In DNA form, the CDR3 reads TGTGCCAGCAGCTTTACGGGAGGGGGTTACAATGAGCAGTTCTTC.

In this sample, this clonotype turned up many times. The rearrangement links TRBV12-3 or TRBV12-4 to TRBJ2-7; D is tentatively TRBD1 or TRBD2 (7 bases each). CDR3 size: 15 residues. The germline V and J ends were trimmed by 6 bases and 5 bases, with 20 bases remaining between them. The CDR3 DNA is TGTGCCAGCAGCCTAGGGGAGGGGGCGAGAAACGAGCAGTACTTC. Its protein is CASSLGEGARNEQYF.

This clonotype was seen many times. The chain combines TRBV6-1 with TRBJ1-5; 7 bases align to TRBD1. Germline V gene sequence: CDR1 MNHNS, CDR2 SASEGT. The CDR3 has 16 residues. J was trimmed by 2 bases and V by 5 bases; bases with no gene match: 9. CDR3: CASSKRGPEGNQPQHF. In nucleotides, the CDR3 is TGTGCCAGCAGTAAGAGGGGGCCAGAGGGCAATCAGCCCCAGCATTTT.

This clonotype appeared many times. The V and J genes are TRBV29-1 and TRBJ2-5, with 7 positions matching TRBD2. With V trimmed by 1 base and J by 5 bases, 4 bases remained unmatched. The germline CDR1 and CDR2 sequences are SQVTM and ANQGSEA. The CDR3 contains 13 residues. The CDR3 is CSVEGKGGETQYF. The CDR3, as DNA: TGCAGCGTTGAAGGGAAGGGAGGGGAGACCCAGTACTTC.

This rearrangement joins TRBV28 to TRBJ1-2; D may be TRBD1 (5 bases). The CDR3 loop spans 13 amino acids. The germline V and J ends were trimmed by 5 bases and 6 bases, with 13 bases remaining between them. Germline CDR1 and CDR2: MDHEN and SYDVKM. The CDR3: CASSGGFMDGYTF. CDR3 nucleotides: TGTGCCAGCAGTGGGGGATTTATGGATGGCTACACCTTC.

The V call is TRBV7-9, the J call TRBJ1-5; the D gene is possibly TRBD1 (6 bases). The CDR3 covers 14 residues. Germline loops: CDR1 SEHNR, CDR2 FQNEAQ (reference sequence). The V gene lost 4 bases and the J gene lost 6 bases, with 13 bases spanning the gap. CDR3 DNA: TGTGCCAGCAGCTCCTCTACAGGGATTCAGCCCCAGCATTTT. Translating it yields CASSSSTGIQPQHF.

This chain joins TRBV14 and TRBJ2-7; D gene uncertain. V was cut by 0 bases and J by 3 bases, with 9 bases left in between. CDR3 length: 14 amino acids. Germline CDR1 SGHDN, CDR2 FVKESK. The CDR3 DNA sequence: TGTGCCAGCAGCCAAGATTGGCAGAACTACGAGCAGTACTTC. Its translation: CASSQDWQNYEQYF.

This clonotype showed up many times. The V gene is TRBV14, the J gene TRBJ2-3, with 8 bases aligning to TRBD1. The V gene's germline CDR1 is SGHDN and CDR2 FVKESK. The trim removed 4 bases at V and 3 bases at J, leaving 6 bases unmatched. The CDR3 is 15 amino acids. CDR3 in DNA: TGTGCCAGCAGCCTCCGGCGACAGGGGACAGATACGCAGTATTTT. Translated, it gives CASSLRRQGTDTQYF.

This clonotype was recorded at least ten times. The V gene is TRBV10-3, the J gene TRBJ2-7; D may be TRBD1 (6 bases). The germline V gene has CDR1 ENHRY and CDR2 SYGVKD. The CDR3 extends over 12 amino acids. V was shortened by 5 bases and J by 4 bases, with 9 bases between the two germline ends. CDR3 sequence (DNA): TGTGCCATCAGTACAGGGAATTACGAGCAGTACTTC. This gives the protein CAISTGNYEQYF.

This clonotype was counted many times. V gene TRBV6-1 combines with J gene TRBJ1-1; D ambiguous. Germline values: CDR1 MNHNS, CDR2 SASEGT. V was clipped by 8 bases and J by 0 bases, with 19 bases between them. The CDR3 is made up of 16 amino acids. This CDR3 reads CASAGGNTDMNTEAFF. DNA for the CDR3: TGTGCCAGCGCGGGCGGAAATACCGACATGAACACTGAAGCTTTCTTT.

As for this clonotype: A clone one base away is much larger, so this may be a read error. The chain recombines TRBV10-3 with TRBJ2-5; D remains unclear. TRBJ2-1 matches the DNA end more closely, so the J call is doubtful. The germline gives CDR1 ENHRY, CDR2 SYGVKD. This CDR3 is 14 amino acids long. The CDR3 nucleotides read TGTGCCATCAGTGAGTCGATGGAAGCCGCGACCCAGTTCTTC. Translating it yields CAISESMEAATQFF.

CDR3 bases: TGTGCCAGCCGCCGCGAAGGTCGCTCCTACGAGCAGTACTTC. The encoded protein is CASRREGRSYEQYF. The rearrangement joins TRBV6-1 to TRBJ2-7, with D uncertain. V lost 8 bases and J lost 0, with 14 bases in between. This CDR3 has 14 amino acids. CDR1 is MNHNS and CDR2 is SASEGT in the germline V gene.

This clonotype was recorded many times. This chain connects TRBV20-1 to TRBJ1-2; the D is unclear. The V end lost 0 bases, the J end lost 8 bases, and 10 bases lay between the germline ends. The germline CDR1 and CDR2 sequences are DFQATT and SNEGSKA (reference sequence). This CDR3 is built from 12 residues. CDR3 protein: CSAREGGGGYTF. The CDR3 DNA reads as TGCAGTGCTAGAGAGGGAGGAGGGGGCTACACCTTC.

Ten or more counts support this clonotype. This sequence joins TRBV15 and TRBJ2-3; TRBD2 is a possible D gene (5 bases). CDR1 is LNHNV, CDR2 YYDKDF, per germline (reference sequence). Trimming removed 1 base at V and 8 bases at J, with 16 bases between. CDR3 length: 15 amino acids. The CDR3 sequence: CATSRVWADGVTQYF. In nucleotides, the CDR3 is TGTGCCACCAGCAGAGTTTGGGCTGACGGGGTTACGCAGTATTTT.

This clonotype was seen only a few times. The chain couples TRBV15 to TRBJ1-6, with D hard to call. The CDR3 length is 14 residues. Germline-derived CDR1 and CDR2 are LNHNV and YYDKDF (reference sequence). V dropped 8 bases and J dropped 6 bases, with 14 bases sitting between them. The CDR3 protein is CATRVGSGNSPLHF. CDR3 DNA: TGTGCCACCCGAGTGGGGTCGGGTAATTCACCCCTCCACTTT.

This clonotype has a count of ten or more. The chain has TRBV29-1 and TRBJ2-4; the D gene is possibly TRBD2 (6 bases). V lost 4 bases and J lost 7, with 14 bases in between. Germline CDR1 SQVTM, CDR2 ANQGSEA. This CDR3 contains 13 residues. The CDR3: CSVVEDGGNIQYF. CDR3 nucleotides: TGCAGCGTTGTTGAGGATGGGGGGAACATTCAGTACTTC.

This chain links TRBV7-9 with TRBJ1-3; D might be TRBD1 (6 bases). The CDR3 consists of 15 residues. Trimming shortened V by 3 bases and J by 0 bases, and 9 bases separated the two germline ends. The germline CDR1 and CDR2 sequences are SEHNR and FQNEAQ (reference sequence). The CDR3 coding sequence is TGTGCCAGCAGCTTCGACAGGAACTCTGGAAACACCATATATTTT. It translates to CASSFDRNSGNTIYF.

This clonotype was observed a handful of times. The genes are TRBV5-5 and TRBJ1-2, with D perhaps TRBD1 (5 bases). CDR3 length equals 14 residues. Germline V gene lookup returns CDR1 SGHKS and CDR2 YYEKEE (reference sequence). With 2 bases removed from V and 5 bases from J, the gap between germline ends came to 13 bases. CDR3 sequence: CASSLPGVLYGYTF. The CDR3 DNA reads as TGTGCCAGCAGCTTACCGGGGGTTCTTTATGGCTACACCTTC.

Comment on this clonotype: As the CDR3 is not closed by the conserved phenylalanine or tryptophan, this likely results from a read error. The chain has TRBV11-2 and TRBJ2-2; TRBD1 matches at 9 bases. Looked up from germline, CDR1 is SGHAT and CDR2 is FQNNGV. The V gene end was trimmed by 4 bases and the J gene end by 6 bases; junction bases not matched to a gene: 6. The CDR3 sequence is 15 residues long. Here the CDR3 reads CASSSTGTGSGELFS. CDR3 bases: TGTGCCAGCAGCTCGACCGGGACAGGGTCCGGGGAGCTGTTTTCT.

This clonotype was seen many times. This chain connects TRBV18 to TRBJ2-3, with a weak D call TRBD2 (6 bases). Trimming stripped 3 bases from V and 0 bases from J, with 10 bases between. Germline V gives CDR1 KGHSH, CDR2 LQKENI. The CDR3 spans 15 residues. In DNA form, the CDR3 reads TGTGCCAGCTCACCGGACTACCTGAGCACAGATACGCAGTATTTT. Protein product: CASSPDYLSTDTQYF. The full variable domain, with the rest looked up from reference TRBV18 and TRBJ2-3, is NAGVMQNPRHLVRRRGQEARLRCSPMKGHSHVYWYRQLPEEGLKFMVYLQKENIIDESGMPKERFSAEFPKEGPSILRIQQVVRGDSAAYFCASSPDYLSTDTQYFGPGTRLTVL.

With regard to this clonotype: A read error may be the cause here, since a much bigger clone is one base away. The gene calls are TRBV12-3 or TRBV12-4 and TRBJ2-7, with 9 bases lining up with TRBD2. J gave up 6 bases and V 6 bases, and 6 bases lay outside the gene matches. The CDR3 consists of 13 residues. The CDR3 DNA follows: TGTGCCAGCAGCATGGGACTAGCAGTCGAGCAGTACTTC. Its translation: CASSMGLAVEQYF.

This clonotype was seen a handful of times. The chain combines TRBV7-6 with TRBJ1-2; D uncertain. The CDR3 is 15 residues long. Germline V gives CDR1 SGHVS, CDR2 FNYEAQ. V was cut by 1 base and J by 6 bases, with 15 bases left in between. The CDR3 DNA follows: TGTGCCAGCAGCTTAGGGTTGGGCCTTACGAATGGCTACACCTTC. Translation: CASSLGLGLTNGYTF.